This TCR beta chain was sequenced during a study of T cell repertoires in cytomegalovirus infection. At the level of the study: Used in the study were CMV epitopes, some recently identified and HLA-C-restricted, others well-studied and HLA-B-restricted. Public TCR beta signatures provided an indication of both CMV infection and a matching HLA type.

Study observations and caveats: CMV-specific TCR beta clonotypes restricted by HLA-C dominated the ex vivo response.

A remark on this clonotype: No antigen is known for it.

TCRdb analysed the reads with MiXCR anew, one entry per CDR3 protein. The sample records about 100,000 distinct CDR3 sequences, 25% to 35% being singletons. V lost 3 bases, J lost 0 bases, and 12 bases lay in between. The length of the CDR3 is 16 residues. This chain joins TRBV12-3 or TRBV12-4 and TRBJ2-1, with D possibly matching TRBD1 (6 bases). This TCR came from a human donor in good health (CMV status not recorded). Some clones in this sample may be carry-over from other donors' samples. Sample: CD8+ T cells from cultured PBMCs, taken from culture after CMV antigen stimulation. As DNA, the CDR3 is TGTGCCAGCAGTTTTGCCCCCAGGGGCTCCTACAATGAGCAGTTCTTC. It specifies CASSFAPRGSYNEQFF.